These 22 T cell receptor beta chains came from one sample sequenced in a study of blood T cell repertoires in COVID-19. The repertoire was sequenced with immunoSEQ multiplex PCR; TCRdb's copy has only in-frame clones and lacks some. The sample includes tens of thousands of clones, 60% to 75% of them seen just once. Sequenced sample: peripheral blood. The receptors were gathered from a woman in her 70s with acute or convalescent COVID-19.

The sample holds a few counts of this clone. The V call is TRBV11-2, the J call TRBJ1-4, with D possibly TRBD1 on 5 matching bases. CDR1 and CDR2 from the germline V gene are SGHAT and FQNNGV. The CDR3 runs to 13 residues. V shed 5 bases and J shed 8 bases, with 12 bases lying between them. CDR3 loop: CASSKGVGEKLFF. CDR3 in DNA: TGTGCCAGCAGCAAAGGGGTGGGAGAAAAACTGTTTTTT.

This sequence joins TRBV5-5 and TRBJ1-1, with D perhaps TRBD1 (5 bases). V was trimmed by 4 bases and J by 4 bases, leaving 14 bases between them. The CDR3 runs 14 residues. The germline CDR1 and CDR2 sequences are SGHKS and YYEKEE (reference sequence). CDR3 sequence reads: CASSRWGVGTEAFF. Here the CDR3 DNA reads TGTGCCAGCAGCCGGTGGGGGGTAGGCACTGAAGCTTTCTTT.

The CDR3 nucleotides are TGCGCCAGCAGCTTGGCCAGGGAGACCCAGTACTTC. Encoded protein: CASSLARETQYF. The rearrangement uses TRBV5-1 and TRBJ2-5; D unresolved. CDR3 length equals 12 residues. The V end was cut by 0 bases, the J end by 5 bases, with 5 bases between. CDR1 SGHRS and CDR2 YFSETQ come from the germline V gene.

V usage is TRBV5-4 and J usage is TRBJ1-4, with TRBD1 matching 9 bases. The CDR3 is made up of 13 amino acids. CDR1 is SGHNT and CDR2 is YYREEE in the germline V gene (reference sequence). With 4 bases clipped from V and 8 bases from J, the junction kept 3 bases outside the gene matches. The CDR3 DNA reads as TGTGCCAGCAGCCGGACAGGGGTCGAAAAACTGTTTTTT. This sequence encodes CASSRTGVEKLFF.

This rearrangement joins TRBV27 to TRBJ1-2; 7 bases map to TRBD1. With V trimmed by 8 bases and J by 10 bases, 10 bases remained unmatched. Germline V gene lookup returns CDR1 MNHEY and CDR2 SMNVEV (reference sequence). The CDR3 totals 12 residues. The CDR3 here is CASGQIGQAYTF. In DNA, the CDR3 is TGTGCCAGCGGGCAAATAGGACAGGCCTACACCTTC.

The chain couples TRBV3-1 (or the pseudogene TRBV3-2) to TRBJ2-1; 11 bases match TRBD2. Germline trimming cut 0 bases from V and 0 bases from J; bases unmatched to any gene: 10. CDR1 LGHDT and CDR2 YNNKEL come from the germline V gene (reference sequence). The CDR3 loop spans 20 amino acids. DNA of the CDR3: TGTGCCAGCAGCCAAGAGTCGGTAGCGGGGGGGCTCCTCTCCTACAATGAGCAGTTCTTC. Its protein is CASSQESVAGGLLSYNEQFF.

The chain couples TRBV3-1 (or the pseudogene TRBV3-2) to TRBJ1-1; D may be TRBD1 (5 bases). Trimming took 1 base from V and 10 from J, leaving 19 bases between them. CDR1 is LGHDT, CDR2 YNNKEL, per germline (reference sequence). The CDR3 loop spans 15 amino acids. The CDR3 coding sequence is TGTGCCAGCAGCCAAGTTGTTGGGGGAGGTAGGGGAGCTTTCTTT. It specifies CASSQVVGGGRGAFF.

V is TRBV7-9 and J is TRBJ2-5; 8 nucleotides line up with TRBD1. Germline V gene lookup returns CDR1 SEHNR and CDR2 FQNEAQ (reference sequence). The CDR3 is made up of 15 amino acids. With 1 base clipped from V and 5 bases from J, the junction kept 6 bases outside the gene matches. Here the CDR3 DNA reads TGTGCCAGCAGCTTAGGACAGGGGCTCCGGGAGACCCAGTACTTC. Residues: CASSLGQGLRETQYF.

This rearrangement joins TRBV29-1 to TRBJ2-1; possible D gene TRBD2, 6 bases. CDR1 and CDR2 (germline): SQVTM, ANQGSEA. Between the trimmed V and J ends, which lost 6 bases and 10 bases, there was a span of 22 bases. CDR3 length: 14 residues. CDR3 DNA sequence: TGCAGCGTGCCGGGGGTTGGACTCCTTAGGGAGCAGTTCTTC. Its protein product is CSVPGVGLLREQFF.

This chain uses TRBV7-9 with TRBJ2-1, with 7 bases that match TRBD1. There are 16 residues in the CDR3. The germline gives CDR1 SEHNR, CDR2 FQNEAQ (reference sequence). Unmatched junction bases numbered 17, after V lost 8 bases and J lost 7 bases. The CDR3 reads CASSGRGRVFNNEQFF. CDR3 DNA sequence: TGTGCCAGCTCCGGTAGGGGGCGAGTGTTCAATAATGAGCAGTTCTTC. Full variable domain (outside the CDR3, taken from reference TRBV7-9 and TRBJ2-1): DTGVSQNPRHKITKRGQNVTFRCDPISEHNRLYWYRQTLGQGPEFLTYFQNEAQLEKSRLLSDRFSAERPKGSFSTLEIQRTEQGDSAMYLCASSGRGRVFNNEQFFGPGTRLTVL.

The chain couples TRBV6-5 to TRBJ1-1; a weak D match, TRBD1 (6 bases). CDR3 length: 13 amino acids. Per germline, CDR1 MNHEY and CDR2 SVGAGI. V lost 8 bases and J lost 2, with 12 bases in between. CDR3 sequence reads: CASRGGVNTEAFF. The CDR3 bases are TGTGCCAGCCGAGGGGGAGTAAACACTGAAGCTTTCTTT.

The chain employs TRBV9 and TRBJ2-3; no reliable D call. The V and J ends lost 0 bases and 2 bases respectively, with 10 bases between them. CDR3 length: 15 amino acids. The V gene's germline CDR1 is SGDLS and CDR2 YYNGEE. The CDR3 region has the DNA TGTGCCAGCAGCGTAGCTGCGGTTCCCACAGATACGCAGTATTTT. Amino acids: CASSVAAVPTDTQYF.

Here the CDR3 DNA reads TGTGCCGTAGATGGGACAGAAAAATACGAGCAGTACTTC. It yields the protein CAVDGTEKYEQYF. J is TRBJ2-7 and V is TRBV28, with TRBD1 matching 7 bases. Germline V CDR1 and CDR2: MDHEN, SYDVKM. CDR3 length: 13 residues. The junction had 11 bases not matched to a gene; V was cut back by 11 bases and J by 4 bases. Full variable domain (remainder filled in from reference TRBV28 and TRBJ2-7): DVKVTQSSRYLVKRTGEKVFLECVQDMDHENMFWYRQDPGLGLRLIYFSYDVKMKEKGDIPEGYSVSREKKERFSLILESASTNQTSMYLCAVDGTEKYEQYFGPGTRLTVT.

The chain carries TRBV6-6 and TRBJ1-1; tentative D call: TRBD1 (5 bases). The germline CDR1 and CDR2 sequences are MNHNY and SVGAGI (reference sequence). With 6 bases removed from V and 1 base from J, the gap between germline ends came to 15 bases. CDR3 length: 15 residues. CDR3 bases: TGTGCCAGCAGCTTCCTAATCGGGGGGAACACTGAAGCTTTCTTT. Protein sequence: CASSFLIGGNTEAFF.

This clone appeared a single time. This rearrangement joins TRBV30 to TRBJ2-1; D may be TRBD1 (6 bases). Germline CDR1 GTSNPN, CDR2 SVGIG (reference sequence). CDR3 size: 13 residues. Trimming cost V 2 bases and J 3 bases, with 8 bases left between them. The CDR3 region has the DNA TGTGCCTGGAGTCAGGGGCTCTACAATGAGCAGTTCTTC. Encoded protein: CAWSQGLYNEQFF.

The V call is TRBV9, the J call TRBJ2-1; 7 bases match TRBD2. Germline CDR1 and CDR2: SGDLS and YYNGEE. The CDR3 contains 15 residues. The V and J ends lost 1 base and 4 bases, in that order; junction bases with no gene match: 5. CDR3 sequence: CASSVTSAHYNEQFF. The CDR3 nucleotides read TGTGCCAGCAGCGTAACTAGCGCCCATTACAATGAGCAGTTCTTC.

The V gene is TRBV6-2 or TRBV6-3, the J gene TRBJ1-2; 7 bases line up with TRBD1. The V segment lost 3 bases and the J segment 8 bases; nucleotides outside the gene matches: 9. There are 14 residues in the CDR3. Per germline, CDR1 MNHEY and CDR2 SVGEGT. CDR3 sequence: CASSYPRDSWGYTF. CDR3 sequence (DNA): TGTGCCAGCAGTTATCCCCGGGACAGTTGGGGCTACACCTTC.

The chain employs TRBV9 and TRBJ2-2; 7 positions agree with TRBD1. This CDR3 spans 16 amino acids. CDR1 and CDR2 from the germline V gene are SGDLS and YYNGEE. With V trimmed by 0 bases and J by 5 bases, 7 bases remained unmatched. CDR3 bases: TGTGCCAGCAGCGTAGGACAGGGACGTTGGACCGGGGAGCTGTTTTTT. This codes for CASSVGQGRWTGELFF.

The chain combines TRBV19 with TRBJ1-1, with a possible D match to TRBD1 (5 bases). The V end was cut by 5 bases, the J end by 4 bases, with 14 bases between. This CDR3 is built from 14 residues. CDR1 is LNHDA, CDR2 SQIVND, per germline (reference sequence). The CDR3, as DNA: TGTGCCAGTAGTCGGAAAACTACAGGCACTGAAGCTTTCTTT. It encodes CASSRKTTGTEAFF.

This clone came up a few times. This rearrangement joins TRBV2 to TRBJ1-6; D unclear. Germline CDR1 is SNHLY and CDR2 is FYNNEI. Trimming left V 0 bases short and J 14 bases short, with 8 bases between. CDR3 length: 12 amino acids. The CDR3 loop is CASSEAGGTLHF. The CDR3 DNA sequence: TGTGCCAGCAGTGAAGCGGGAGGGACCCTCCACTTT.

This clone was picked up a small number of times. This chain uses TRBV6-8 with TRBJ1-6; 9 nucleotides agree with TRBD1. This CDR3 comprises 17 residues. Germline lookup yields CDR1 MNHGY and CDR2 SAAAGT. After removal of 2 bases from V and 4 bases from J, the junction contained 6 bases not matched to a gene. CDR3 sequence: CASSYGDREVYNSPLHF. In DNA, the CDR3 is TGTGCCAGCAGTTACGGGGACAGGGAGGTTTATAATTCACCCCTCCACTTT.

This chain links TRBV11-2 with TRBJ1-1; 9 positions agree with TRBD1. Per germline, CDR1 SGHAT and CDR2 FQNNGV. With V trimmed by 5 bases and J by 10 bases, 11 bases remained unmatched. The CDR3 is made up of 14 amino acids. CDR3 region: CASSPGTGSYVAFF. The CDR3 nucleotides read TGTGCCAGCAGCCCGGGGACAGGGAGTTATGTAGCTTTCTTT.